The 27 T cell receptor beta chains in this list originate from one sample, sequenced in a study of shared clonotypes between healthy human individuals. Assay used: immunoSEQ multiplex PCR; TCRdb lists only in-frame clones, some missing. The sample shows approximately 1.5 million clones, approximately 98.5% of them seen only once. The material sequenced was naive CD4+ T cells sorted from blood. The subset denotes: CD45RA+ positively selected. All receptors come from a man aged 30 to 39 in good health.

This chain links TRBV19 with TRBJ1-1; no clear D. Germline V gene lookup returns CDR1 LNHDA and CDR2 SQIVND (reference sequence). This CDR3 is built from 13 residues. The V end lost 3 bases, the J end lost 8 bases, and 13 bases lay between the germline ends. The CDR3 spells CASSIPPPGEAFF. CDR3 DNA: TGTGCCAGTAGTATCCCACCCCCAGGCGAAGCTTTCTTT.

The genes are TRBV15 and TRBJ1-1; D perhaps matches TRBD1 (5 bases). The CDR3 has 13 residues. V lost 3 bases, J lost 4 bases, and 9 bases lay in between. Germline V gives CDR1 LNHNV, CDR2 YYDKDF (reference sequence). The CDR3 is CATSRKGTTEAFF. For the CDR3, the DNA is TGTGCCACCAGCAGGAAAGGGACCACTGAAGCTTTCTTT.

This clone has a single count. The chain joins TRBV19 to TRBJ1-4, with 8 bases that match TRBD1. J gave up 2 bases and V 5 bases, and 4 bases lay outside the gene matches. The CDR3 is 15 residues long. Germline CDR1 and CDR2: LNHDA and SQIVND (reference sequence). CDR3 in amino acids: CASSDNRGTNEKLFF. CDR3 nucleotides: TGTGCCAGTAGTGACAACAGGGGGACTAATGAAAAACTGTTTTTT.

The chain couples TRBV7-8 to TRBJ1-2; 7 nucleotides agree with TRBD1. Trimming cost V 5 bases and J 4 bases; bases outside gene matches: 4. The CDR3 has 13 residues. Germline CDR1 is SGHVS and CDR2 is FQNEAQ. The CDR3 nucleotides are TGTGCCAGCAGCAGACAGGGCTTCTATGGCTACACCTTC. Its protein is CASSRQGFYGYTF.

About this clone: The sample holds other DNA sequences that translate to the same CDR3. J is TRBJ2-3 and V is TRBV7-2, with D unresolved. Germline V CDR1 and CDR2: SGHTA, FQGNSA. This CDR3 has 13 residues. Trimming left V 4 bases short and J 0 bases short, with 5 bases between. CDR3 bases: TGTGCCAGCAGCTCGGGTAGCACAGATACGCAGTATTTT. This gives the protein CASSSGSTDTQYF.

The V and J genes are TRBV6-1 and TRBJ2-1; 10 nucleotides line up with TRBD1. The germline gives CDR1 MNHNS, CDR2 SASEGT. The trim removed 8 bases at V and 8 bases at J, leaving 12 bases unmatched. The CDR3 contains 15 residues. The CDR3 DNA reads TGTGCCAGCGACATACGGACAGGGGGGTTATATGAGCAGTTCTTC. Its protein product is CASDIRTGGLYEQFF.

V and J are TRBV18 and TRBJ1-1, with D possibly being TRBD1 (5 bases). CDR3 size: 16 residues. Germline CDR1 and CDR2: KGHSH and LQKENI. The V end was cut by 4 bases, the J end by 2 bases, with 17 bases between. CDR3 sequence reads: CASSRRSDRGNTEAFF. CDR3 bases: TGTGCCAGCTCACGAAGGAGTGACAGAGGAAACACTGAAGCTTTCTTT. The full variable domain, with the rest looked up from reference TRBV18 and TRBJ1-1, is NAGVMQNPRHLVRRRGQEARLRCSPMKGHSHVYWYRQLPEEGLKFMVYLQKENIIDESGMPKERFSAEFPKEGPSILRIQQVVRGDSAAYFCASSRRSDRGNTEAFFGQGTRLTVV.

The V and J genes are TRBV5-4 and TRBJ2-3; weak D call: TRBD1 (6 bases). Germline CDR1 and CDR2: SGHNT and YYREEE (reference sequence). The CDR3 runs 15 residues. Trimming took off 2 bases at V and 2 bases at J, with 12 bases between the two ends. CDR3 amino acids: CASSLPGQYTDTQYF. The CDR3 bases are TGTGCCAGCAGCTTACCGGGACAATACACAGATACGCAGTATTTT.

The CDR3, as DNA: TGTGCCAGCTCACTGATACAGGGCCCTGGCTACACCTTC. This gives the protein CASSLIQGPGYTF. This rearrangement joins TRBV18 to TRBJ1-2, with D tentatively TRBD1 (6 bases). Germline assignment: CDR1 KGHSH and CDR2 LQKENI. With 4 bases removed from V and 7 bases from J, the gap between germline ends came to 13 bases. The length of the CDR3 is 13 residues.

The CDR3 bases are TGTGCCAGCCTGACCGGCCTGGCTAGCCAAGAGACCCAGTACTTC. Protein product: CASLTGLASQETQYF. The J gene is TRBJ2-5, the V gene TRBV5-6, with D uncertain. Germline V gene data show CDR1 as SGHDT and CDR2 as YYEEEE. Trimming stripped 7 bases from V and 1 base from J, with 17 bases between. CDR3 length: 15 residues. The full variable domain, in which reference TRBV5-6 and TRBJ2-5 provide the parts outside the CDR3, is DAGVTQSPTHLIKTRGQQVTLRCSPKSGHDTVSWYQQALGQGPQFIFQYYEEEERQRGNFPDRFSGHQFPNYSSELNVNALLLGDSALYLCASLTGLASQETQYFGPGTRLLVL.

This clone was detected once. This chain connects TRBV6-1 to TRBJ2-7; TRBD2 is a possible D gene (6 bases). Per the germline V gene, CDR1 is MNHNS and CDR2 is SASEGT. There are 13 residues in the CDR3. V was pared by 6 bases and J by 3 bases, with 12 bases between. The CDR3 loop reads CASRRDGDYEQYF. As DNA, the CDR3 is TGTGCCAGCAGGCGGGACGGAGACTACGAGCAGTACTTC.

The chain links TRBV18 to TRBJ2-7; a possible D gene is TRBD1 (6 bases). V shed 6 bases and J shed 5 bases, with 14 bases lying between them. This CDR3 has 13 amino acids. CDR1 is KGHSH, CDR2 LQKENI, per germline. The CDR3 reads CASSDKGDDEQYF. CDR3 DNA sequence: TGTGCCAGCTCCGACAAGGGGGACGACGAGCAGTACTTC.

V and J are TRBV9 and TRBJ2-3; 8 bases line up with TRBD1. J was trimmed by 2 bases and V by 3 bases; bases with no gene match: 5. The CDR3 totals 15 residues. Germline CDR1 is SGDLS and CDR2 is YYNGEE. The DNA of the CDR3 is TGTGCCAGCAGCGCCCGGGGACAGGCCACAGATACGCAGTATTTT. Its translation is CASSARGQATDTQYF.

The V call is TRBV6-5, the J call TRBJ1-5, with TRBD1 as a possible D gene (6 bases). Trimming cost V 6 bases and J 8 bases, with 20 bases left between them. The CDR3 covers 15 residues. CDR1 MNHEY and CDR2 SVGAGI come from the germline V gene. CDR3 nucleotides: TGTGCCAGCAGCTTGAGGGGGGCGATCCTGGAGCCCCAGCATTTT. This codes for CASSLRGAILEPQHF.

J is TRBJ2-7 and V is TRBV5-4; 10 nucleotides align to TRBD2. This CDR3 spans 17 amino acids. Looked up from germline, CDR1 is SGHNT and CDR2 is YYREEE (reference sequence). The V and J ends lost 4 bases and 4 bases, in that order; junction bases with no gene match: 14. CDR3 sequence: CASSVSGRAPLIYEQYF. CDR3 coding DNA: TGTGCCAGCAGCGTGAGCGGGAGGGCCCCCCTAATATACGAGCAGTACTTC.

Written as DNA, the CDR3 is TGTGCCAGCAGCTTGGCGGCCCCCACAATCACAGATACGCAGTATTTT. Translating it yields CASSLAAPTITDTQYF. The J gene is TRBJ2-3, the V gene TRBV5-4; no firm D call. The CDR3 loop spans 16 amino acids. V was cut by 0 bases and J by 2 bases, with 13 bases left in between. Germline V gene sequence: CDR1 SGHNT, CDR2 YYREEE (reference sequence).

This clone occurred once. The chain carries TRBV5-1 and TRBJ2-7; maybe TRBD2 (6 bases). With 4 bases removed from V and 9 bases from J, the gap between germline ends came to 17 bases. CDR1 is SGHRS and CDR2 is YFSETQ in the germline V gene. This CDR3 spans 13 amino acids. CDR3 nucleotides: TGCGCCAGCAGCCTGGAGGGGTTGAATCCGCAGTACTTC. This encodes CASSLEGLNPQYF.

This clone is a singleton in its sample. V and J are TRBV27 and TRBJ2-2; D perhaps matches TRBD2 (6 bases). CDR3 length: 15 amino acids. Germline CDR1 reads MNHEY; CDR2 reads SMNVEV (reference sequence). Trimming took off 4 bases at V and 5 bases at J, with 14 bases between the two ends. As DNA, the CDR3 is TGTGCCAGCAGTTGGAGGGTTTGGGGGACCGGGGAGCTGTTTTTT. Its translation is CASSWRVWGTGELFF.

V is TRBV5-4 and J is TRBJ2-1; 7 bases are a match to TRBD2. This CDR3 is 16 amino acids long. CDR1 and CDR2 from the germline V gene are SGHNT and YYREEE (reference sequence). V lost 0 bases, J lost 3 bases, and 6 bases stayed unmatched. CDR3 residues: CASSLASGAVYNEQFF. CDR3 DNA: TGTGCCAGCAGCTTGGCTAGCGGAGCAGTCTACAATGAGCAGTTCTTC.

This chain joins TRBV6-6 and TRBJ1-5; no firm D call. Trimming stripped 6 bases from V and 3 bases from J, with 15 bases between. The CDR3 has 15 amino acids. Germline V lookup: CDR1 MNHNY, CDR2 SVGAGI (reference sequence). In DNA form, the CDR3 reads TGTGCCAGCAGCGACCCCACAGCACTCAATCAGCCCCAGCATTTT. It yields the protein CASSDPTALNQPQHF.

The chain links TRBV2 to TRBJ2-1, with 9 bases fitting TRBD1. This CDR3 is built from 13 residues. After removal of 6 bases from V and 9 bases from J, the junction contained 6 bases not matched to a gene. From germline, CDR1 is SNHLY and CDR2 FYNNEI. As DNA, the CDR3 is TGTGCCAGCAGCCCGGGACAGGGTCTTGAGCAGTTCTTC. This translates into CASSPGQGLEQFF. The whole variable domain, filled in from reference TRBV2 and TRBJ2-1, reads EPEVTQTPSHQVTQMGQEVILRCVPISNHLYFYWYRQILGQKVEFLVSFYNNEISEKSEIFDDQFSVERPDGSNFTLKIRSTKLEDSAMYFCASSPGQGLEQFFGPGTRLTVL.

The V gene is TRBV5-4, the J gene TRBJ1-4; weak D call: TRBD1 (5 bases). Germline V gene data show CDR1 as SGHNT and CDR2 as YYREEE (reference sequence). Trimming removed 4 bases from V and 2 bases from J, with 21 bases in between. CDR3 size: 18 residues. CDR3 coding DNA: TGTGCCAGCAGCCAAGCGGGACTCAACCGCGCTACTAATGAAAAACTGTTTTTT. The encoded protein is CASSQAGLNRATNEKLFF.

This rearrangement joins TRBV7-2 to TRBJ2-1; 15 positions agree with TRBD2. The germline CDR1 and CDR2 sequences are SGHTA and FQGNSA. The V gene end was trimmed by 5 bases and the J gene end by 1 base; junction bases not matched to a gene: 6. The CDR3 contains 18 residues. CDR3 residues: CASSGRTSGRGSYNEQFF. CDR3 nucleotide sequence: TGTGCCAGCAGCGGACGGACTAGCGGGAGGGGATCCTACAATGAGCAGTTCTTC. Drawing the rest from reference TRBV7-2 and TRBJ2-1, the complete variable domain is GAGVSQSPSNKVTEKGKDVELRCDPISGHTALYWYRQSLGQGLEFLIYFQGNSAPDKSGLPSDRFSAERTGGSVSTLTIQRTQQEDSAVYLCASSGRTSGRGSYNEQFFGPGTRLTVL.

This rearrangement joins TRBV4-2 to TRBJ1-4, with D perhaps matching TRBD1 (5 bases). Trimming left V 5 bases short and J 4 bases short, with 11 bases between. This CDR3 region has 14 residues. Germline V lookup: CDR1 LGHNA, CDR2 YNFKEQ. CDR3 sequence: CASSSRQGNEKLFF. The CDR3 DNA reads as TGTGCCAGCAGCTCCCGGCAGGGTAATGAAAAACTGTTTTTT.

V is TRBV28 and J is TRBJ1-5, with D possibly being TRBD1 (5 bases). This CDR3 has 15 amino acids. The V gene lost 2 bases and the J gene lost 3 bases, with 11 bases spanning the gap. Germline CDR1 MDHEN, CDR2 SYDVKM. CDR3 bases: TGTGCCAGCAGTTTAACGCAGGGATTCAATCAGCCCCAGCATTTT. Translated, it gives CASSLTQGFNQPQHF.

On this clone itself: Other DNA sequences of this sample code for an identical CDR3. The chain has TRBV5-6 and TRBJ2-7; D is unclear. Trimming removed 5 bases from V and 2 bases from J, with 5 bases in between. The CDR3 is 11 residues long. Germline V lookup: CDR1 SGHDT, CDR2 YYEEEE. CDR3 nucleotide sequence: TGTGCCAGCAGTTTGACCTACGAGCAGTACTTC. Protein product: CASSLTYEQYF.

The CDR3 loop is CASSGISESRERSMRNQPQHF. The CDR3 DNA follows: TGTGCCAGCAGCGGTATATCCGAGTCCAGGGAAAGAAGTATGCGCAATCAGCCCCAGCATTTT. V usage is TRBV9 and J usage is TRBJ1-5; possible D gene TRBD1, 5 bases. Between the trimmed V and J ends, which lost 3 bases and 2 bases, there was a span of 30 bases. The CDR3 covers 21 residues. Germline CDR1 SGDLS, CDR2 YYNGEE.